This T cell receptor (beta chain) is from a study of CXCR4 blockade with PD-1 therapy in pancreatic cancer (dated by TCRdb to about 2019). As for the study more broadly: The study combined multiplex immunohistochemistry and TCRbeta immunosequencing of resected pancreatic ductal adenocarcinoma with ex vivo slice culture testing PD-1 and CXCR4 blockade. Two geographically distinct regions were TCR-sequenced from each of more than five tumors to assess intratumoral heterogeneity.

Sequences MDHEN (CDR1) and SYDVKM (CDR2) are obtained from the germline V gene. The CDR3 goes from the cysteine to the phenylalanine over 14 residues. The CDR3 DNA has 42 bases and is translated from base 1. At the junction V is shortened by 7 bases and J by 0 bases; bases outside the gene matches: 2. TCRbeta CDR3 regions were immunosequenced from extracted DNA using the immunoSEQ Assay at Adaptive Biotechnologies. From the authors' description of their analysis: To quantify the absolute abundance of each unique TCRbeta CDR3, sequences were collapsed and filtered. Clonality was calculated as 1 minus Pielou's evenness, with only productive in-frame rearrangements included in the computation. Regional overlap tracked the top 100 nucleotide rearrangements across paired samples, with Morisita index comparing paired versus unrelated samples. The immunoSEQ Rearrangement Details tool was used to assess convergence of nucleotide rearrangements onto identical amino acid sequences. TCRdb took this table from immuneACCESS and kept in-frame rearrangements with V and J called. Such tables lack part of the clones; where checked against another copy, unresolved V genes explain under half of the gap, and the rest is unexplained. D and trimming were read from the DNA, whereas the V and J calls and clone size are those reported in that table. The sample profile shows 270 or so clones; about a third of them were found once. Roughly 26% of the sample belongs to the ten largest clones.

Regarding this clone: The antigen it recognizes is unknown. Qualities for individual bases were not recorded, and no much larger clone is one base off.

The full study reports these points: Tumors had clonal expansion, with a mean productive clonality of approximately 0.15 compared with 0.045 to 0.05 in healthy blood, yet clonality showed no correlation with survival. Because only TCRbeta chains were sequenced, true antigen-specificity overlap among convergent dominant clones remained unconfirmed while awaiting paired alpha-beta single-cell sequencing. Amino acid clone frequency correlated strongly with the number of distinct nucleotide rearrangements encoding it, suggesting convergent selection by common tumor antigens.

The archived tumor blocks were obtained from patients to whom no neoadjuvant therapy had been administered before resection. For the preserved-tissue arm, the study drew on 30 to 35 surgical resection samples taken from approximately 24 pancreatic ductal adenocarcinoma patients who had not been treated previously. DNA for the resection arm was extracted from ten 5-micron curls of FFPE tumor lying next to the multiplex immunohistochemistry slide. The sequencing sample was made of tumor tissue. Recombination joined TRBV28 with TRBJ2-7, and 11 junction bases match TRBD2. The sequence came from a human donor with pancreatic ductal adenocarcinoma. The DNA sequence is as follows: TGTGCCAGCATTACTAGCGGGAGCTCCTACGAGCAGTACTTC. This encodes CASITSGSSYEQYF.